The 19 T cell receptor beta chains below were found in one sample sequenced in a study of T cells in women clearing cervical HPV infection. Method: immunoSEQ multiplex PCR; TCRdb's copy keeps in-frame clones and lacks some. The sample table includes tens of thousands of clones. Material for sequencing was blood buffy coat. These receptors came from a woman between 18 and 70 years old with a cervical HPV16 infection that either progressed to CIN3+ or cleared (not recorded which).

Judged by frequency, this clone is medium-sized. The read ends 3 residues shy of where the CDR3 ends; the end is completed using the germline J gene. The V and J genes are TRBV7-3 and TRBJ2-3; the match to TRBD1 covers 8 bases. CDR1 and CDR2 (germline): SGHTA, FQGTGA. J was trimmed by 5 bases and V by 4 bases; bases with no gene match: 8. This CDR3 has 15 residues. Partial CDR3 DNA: TGTGCCAGCAGCTACTCAACAGGGGGTTTAGATACG. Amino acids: CASSYSTGGLDT. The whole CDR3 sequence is CASSYSTGGLDTQYF. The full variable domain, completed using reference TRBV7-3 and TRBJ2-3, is GAGVSQTPSNKVTEKGKYVELRCDPISGHTALYWYRQSLGQGPEFLIYFQGTGAADDSGLPNDRFFAVRPEGSVSTLKIQRTERGDSAVYLCASSYSTGGLDTQYFGPGTRLTVL.

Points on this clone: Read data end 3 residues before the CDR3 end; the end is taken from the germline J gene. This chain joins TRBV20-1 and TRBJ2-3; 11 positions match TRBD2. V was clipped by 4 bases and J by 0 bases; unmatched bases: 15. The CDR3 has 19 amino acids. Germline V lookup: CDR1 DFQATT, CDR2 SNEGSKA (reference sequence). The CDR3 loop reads CSAIQGIAGGSPSTDTQYF. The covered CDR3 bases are TGCAGTGCTATCCAGGGGATAGCGGGAGGGTCCCCTAGCACAGATACG.

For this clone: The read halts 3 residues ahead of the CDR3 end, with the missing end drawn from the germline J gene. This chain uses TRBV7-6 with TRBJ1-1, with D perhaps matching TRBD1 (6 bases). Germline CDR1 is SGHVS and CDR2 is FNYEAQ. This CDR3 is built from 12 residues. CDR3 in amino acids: CASSLEQGEAFF. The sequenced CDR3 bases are TGTGCCAGCAGCTTAGAACAGGGCGAA.

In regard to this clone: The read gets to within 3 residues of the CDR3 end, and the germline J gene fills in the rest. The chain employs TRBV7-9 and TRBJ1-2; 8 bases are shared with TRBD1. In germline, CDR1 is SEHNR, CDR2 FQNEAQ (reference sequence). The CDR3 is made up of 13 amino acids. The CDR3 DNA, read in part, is TGTGCCAGCAGCCCGGGACAGGACAATGAC. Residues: CASSPGQDND. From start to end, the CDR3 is CASSPGQDNDYTF.

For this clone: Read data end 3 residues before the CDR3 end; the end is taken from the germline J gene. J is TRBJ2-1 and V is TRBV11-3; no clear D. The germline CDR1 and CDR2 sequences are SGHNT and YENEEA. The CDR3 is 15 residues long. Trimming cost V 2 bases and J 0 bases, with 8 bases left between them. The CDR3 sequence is CASSLSSRSYNEQFF. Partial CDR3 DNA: TGTGCCAGCAGCTTATCCAGTCGCTCCTACAATGAG. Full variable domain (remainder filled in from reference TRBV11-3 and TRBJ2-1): EAGVVQSPRYKIIEKKQPVAFWCNPISGHNTLYWYLQNLGQGPELLIRYENEEAVDDSQLPKDRFSAERLKGVDSTLKIQPAELGDSAVYLCASSLSSRSYNEQFFGPGTRLTVL.

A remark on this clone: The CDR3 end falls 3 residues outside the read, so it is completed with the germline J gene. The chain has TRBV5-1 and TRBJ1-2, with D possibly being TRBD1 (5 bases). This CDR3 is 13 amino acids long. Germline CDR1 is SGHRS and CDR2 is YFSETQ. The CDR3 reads CASSFSSGNDYTF. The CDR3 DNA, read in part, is TGCGCCAGCAGCTTCTCGTCAGGGAACGAC.

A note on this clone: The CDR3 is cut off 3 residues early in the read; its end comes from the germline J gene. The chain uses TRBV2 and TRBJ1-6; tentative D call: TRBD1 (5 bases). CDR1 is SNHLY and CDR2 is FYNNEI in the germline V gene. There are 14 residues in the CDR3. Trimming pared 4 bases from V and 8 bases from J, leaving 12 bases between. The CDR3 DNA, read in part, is TGTGCCAGCAGTGCGGCGGGGACCTATTCACCC. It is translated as CASSAAGTYSP. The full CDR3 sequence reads CASSAAGTYSPLHF. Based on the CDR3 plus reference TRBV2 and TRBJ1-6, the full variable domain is EPEVTQTPSHQVTQMGQEVILRCVPISNHLYFYWYRQILGQKVEFLVSFYNNEISEKSEIFDDQFSVERPDGSNFTLKIRSTKLEDSAMYFCASSAAGTYSPLHFGNGTRLTVT.

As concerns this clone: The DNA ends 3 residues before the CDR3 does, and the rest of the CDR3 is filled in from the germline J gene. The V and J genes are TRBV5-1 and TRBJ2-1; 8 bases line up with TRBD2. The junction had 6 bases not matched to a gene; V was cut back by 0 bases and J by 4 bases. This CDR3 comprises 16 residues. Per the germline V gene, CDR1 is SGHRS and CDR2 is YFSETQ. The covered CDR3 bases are TGCGCCAGCAGCTTGGATTGGGCGGGGGGTTACAATGAG. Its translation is CASSLDWAGGYNE. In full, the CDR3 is CASSLDWAGGYNEQFF.

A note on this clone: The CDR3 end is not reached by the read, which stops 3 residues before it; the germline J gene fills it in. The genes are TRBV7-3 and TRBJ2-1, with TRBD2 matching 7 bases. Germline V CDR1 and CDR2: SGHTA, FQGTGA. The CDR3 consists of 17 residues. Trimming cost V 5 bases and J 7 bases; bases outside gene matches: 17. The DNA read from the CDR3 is TGTGCCAGCAGCCCCTCCCCCGCTACAGCGGGAAATAATGAG. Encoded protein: CASSPSPATAGNNE. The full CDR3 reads CASSPSPATAGNNEQFF. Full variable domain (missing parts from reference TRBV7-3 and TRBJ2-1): GAGVSQTPSNKVTEKGKYVELRCDPISGHTALYWYRQSLGQGPEFLIYFQGTGAADDSGLPNDRFFAVRPEGSVSTLKIQRTERGDSAVYLCASSPSPATAGNNEQFFGPGTRLTVL.

The sequenced CDR3 bases are TGTGCCAGTAGATCTCGGGGGGCCGATCAGCCC. This gives the protein CASRSRGADQP. The entire CDR3 is CASRSRGADQPQHF. The chain has TRBV19 and TRBJ1-5; a weak D match, TRBD1 (6 bases). The read stops 3 residues short of the end of the CDR3; the missing end is completed from the germline J gene. The CDR3 length is 14 residues. V lost 6 bases and J lost 5, with 14 bases in between. Germline values: CDR1 LNHDA, CDR2 SQIVND (reference sequence).

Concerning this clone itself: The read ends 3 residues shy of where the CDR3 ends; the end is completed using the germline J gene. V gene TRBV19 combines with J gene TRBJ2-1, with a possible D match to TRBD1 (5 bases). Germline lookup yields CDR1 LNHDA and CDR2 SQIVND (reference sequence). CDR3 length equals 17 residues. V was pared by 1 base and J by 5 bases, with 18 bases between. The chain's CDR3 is CASSIGTGHTTNNEQFF. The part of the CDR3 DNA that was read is TGTGCCAGTAGTATAGGTACAGGACACACAACAAACAATGAG.

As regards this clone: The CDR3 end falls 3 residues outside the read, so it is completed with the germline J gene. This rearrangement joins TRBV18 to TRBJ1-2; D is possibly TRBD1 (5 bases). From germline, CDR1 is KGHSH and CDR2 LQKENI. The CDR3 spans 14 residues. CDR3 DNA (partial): TGTGCCAGCTCACCTTTCGGGGGTTCAGATACC. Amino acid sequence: CASSPFGGSDT. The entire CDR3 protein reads CASSPFGGSDTYTF.

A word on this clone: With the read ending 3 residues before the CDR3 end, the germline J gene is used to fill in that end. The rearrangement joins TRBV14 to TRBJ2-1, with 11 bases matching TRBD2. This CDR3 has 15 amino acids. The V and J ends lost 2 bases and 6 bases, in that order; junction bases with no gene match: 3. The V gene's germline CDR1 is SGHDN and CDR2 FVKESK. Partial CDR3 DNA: TGTGCCAGCAGCCAACTTAGCGGGGGGGCCAATGAG. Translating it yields CASSQLSGGANE. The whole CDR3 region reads CASSQLSGGANEQFF.

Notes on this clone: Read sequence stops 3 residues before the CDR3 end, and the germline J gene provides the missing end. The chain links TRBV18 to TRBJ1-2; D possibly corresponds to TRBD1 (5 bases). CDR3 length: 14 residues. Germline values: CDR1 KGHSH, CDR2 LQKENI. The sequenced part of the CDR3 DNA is TGTGCCAGCTCACCCCCCCAGGGTCCCCACGAC. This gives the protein CASSPPQGPHD. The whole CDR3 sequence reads CASSPPQGPHDYTF.

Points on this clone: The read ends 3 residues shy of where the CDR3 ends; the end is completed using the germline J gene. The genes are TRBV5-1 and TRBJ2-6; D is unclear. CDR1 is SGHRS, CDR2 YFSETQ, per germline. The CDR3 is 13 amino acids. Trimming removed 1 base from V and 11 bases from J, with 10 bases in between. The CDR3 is CASSLSIRDVLTF. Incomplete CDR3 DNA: TGCGCCAGCAGCTTGTCAATACGCGACGTC.

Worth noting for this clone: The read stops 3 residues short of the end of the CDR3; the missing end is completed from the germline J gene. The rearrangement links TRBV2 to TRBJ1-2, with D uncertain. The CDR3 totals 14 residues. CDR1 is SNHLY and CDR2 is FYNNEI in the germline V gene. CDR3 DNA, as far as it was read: TGTGCCAGCAGTCAGACTAGCGCCACAGATACC. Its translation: CASSQTSATDT. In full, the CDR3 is CASSQTSATDTYTF.

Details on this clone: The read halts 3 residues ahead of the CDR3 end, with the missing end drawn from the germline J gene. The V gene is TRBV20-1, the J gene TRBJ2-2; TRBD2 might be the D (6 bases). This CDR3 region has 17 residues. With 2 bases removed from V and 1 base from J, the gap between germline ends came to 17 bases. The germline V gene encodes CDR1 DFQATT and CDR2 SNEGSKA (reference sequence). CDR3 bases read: TGCAGTGCTAGAAGCTCACGGGGGTCGATGAACACCGGGGAG. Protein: CSARSSRGSMNTGE. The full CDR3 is CSARSSRGSMNTGELFF.

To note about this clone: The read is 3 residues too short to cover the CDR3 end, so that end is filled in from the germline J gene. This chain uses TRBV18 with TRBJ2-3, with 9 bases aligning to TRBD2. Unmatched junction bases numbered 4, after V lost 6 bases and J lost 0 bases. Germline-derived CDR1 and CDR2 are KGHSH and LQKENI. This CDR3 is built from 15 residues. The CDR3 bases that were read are TGTGCCAGCTCCCCGACTAGCGGTAGCACAGATACG. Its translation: CASSPTSGSTDT. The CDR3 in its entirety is CASSPTSGSTDTQYF.

The CDR3 region is CASSLGRDNDYTF. Incomplete CDR3 DNA: TGTGCCAGCAGCTTAGGCAGGGACAATGAC. V and J are TRBV7-3 and TRBJ1-2; D possibly corresponds to TRBD1 (6 bases). The observed sequence ends 3 residues before the CDR3 terminus, with the missing tail filled in from the germline J gene. The CDR3 has 13 amino acids. Germline values: CDR1 SGHTA, CDR2 FQGTGA.